The next 22 T cell receptor beta chains were all read from a single sample in a study of T-cell memory formation after mild COVID-19. TCRdb called the 5' RACE reads again in MiXCR, with one record for every CDR3 protein. The table includes approximately 290,000 distinct CDR3 sequences, less than 20% detected once. Input material: PBMCs or a T cell subset sorted from them (not recorded which). The source of these receptors is a man aged 18-30 years who had mild COVID-19 (a few samples of this study predate the infection). Cell type and time point are not known.

The rearrangement uses TRBV7-9 and TRBJ2-6, with a possible D match to TRBD1 (5 bases). CDR1 is SEHNR and CDR2 is FQNEAQ in the germline V gene (reference sequence). This CDR3 has 16 residues. V lost 3 bases and J 2 bases, leaving 11 bases between the germline ends. This CDR3 is CASSFWGRAGANVLTF. The CDR3 bases are TGTGCCAGCAGCTTTTGGGGCAGGGCTGGGGCCAACGTCCTGACTTTC.

This clonotype was counted only a few times. The gene calls are TRBV7-2 and TRBJ1-1; D is perhaps TRBD1 (5 bases). V dropped 5 bases and J dropped 8 bases, with 24 bases sitting between them. This CDR3 region has 16 residues. Germline V gene lookup returns CDR1 SGHTA and CDR2 FQGNSA. As DNA, the CDR3 is TGTGCCAGCAGCCCAATGGATTTTGGACAACCAGAAGAAGCTTTCTTT. Its translation: CASSPMDFGQPEEAFF.

This clonotype was recorded many times. CDR3 protein: CASRNTGELFF. The CDR3 DNA reads as TGTGCCAGCAGGAACACCGGGGAGCTGTTTTTT. V and J are TRBV12-3 or TRBV12-4 and TRBJ2-2; the D is unclear. The V gene lost 6 bases and the J gene lost 1 base, with 0 bases spanning the gap. The CDR3 covers 11 residues.

The gene calls are TRBV19 and TRBJ2-7; 7 bases line up with TRBD1. CDR1 LNHDA and CDR2 SQIVND come from the germline V gene (reference sequence). Germline trimming cut 5 bases from V and 2 bases from J; bases unmatched to any gene: 9. This CDR3 is 15 amino acids long. The CDR3 DNA is TGTGCCAGTAGTTACCGGGACAGTTCAGCCTACGAGCAGTACTTC. Protein product: CASSYRDSSAYEQYF.

This clonotype was counted only a few times. This chain links TRBV6-5 with TRBJ1-1; maybe TRBD1 (5 bases). The germline V gene has CDR1 MNHEY and CDR2 SVGAGI. V lost 5 bases to trimming and J lost 2 bases, with 21 bases between them. The CDR3 is made up of 17 amino acids. CDR3 sequence (DNA): TGTGCCAGCAGTGACGACAACTATTTTAGGGGAAACACTGAAGCTTTCTTT. Protein product: CASSDDNYFRGNTEAFF.

The chain combines TRBV20-1 with TRBJ2-7; a weak D match, TRBD2 (5 bases). This CDR3 is 17 amino acids long. Germline V gene data show CDR1 as DFQATT and CDR2 as SNEGSKA (reference sequence). V was shortened by 3 bases and J by 1 base, with 22 bases between the two germline ends. The CDR3 loop reads CSASGRTSRSGSYEQYV. The CDR3 nucleotides are TGCAGTGCTAGTGGTAGAACTAGTCGGTCAGGATCCTACGAGCAGTACGTC.

This clonotype has only a few counts. The V gene is TRBV5-1, the J gene TRBJ2-1; D ambiguous. From germline, CDR1 is SGHRS and CDR2 YFSETQ. This CDR3 is built from 11 residues. V was cut by 5 bases and J by 5 bases, with 5 bases left in between. The CDR3 region is CASRENNEQFF. The CDR3, as DNA: TGCGCCAGCAGGGAGAACAATGAGCAGTTCTTC.

Notes on this clonotype: This may come from a read error, since a much larger clone is one base off. The V and J genes are TRBV11-2 and TRBJ2-6, with TRBD1 matching 9 bases. The CDR3 covers 16 residues. Germline-derived CDR1 and CDR2 are SGHAT and FQNNGV. V trimming: 4 bases; J trimming: 4 bases; junction bases outside the gene matches: 5. The CDR3 DNA sequence: TGTGCCAGCAGCTACGGGACAGGGAAAGGGGCCAACGTCCTGACTTTC. The encoded protein is CASSYGTGKGANVLTF. The variable domain in full, with the rest retrieved from reference TRBV11-2 and TRBJ2-6, is EAGVAQSPRYKIIEKRQSVAFWCNPISGHATLYWYQQILGQGPKLLIQFQNNGVVDDSQLPKDRFSAERLKGVDSTLKIQPAKLEDSAVYLCASSYGTGKGANVLTFGAGSRLTVL.

This clonotype has more than one count but fewer than ten. CDR3 sequence reads: CASSLGQGAYGYTF. CDR3 DNA sequence: TGCGCCAGCAGCTTGGGGCAGGGGGCATATGGCTACACCTTC. The rearrangement links TRBV5-1 to TRBJ1-2; 8 bases agree with TRBD1. J gave up 5 bases and V 0 bases, and 3 bases lay outside the gene matches. The CDR3 contains 14 residues. Germline CDR1 and CDR2: SGHRS and YFSETQ. Complete variable domain (other parts from reference TRBV5-1 and TRBJ1-2): KAGVTQTPRYLIKTRGQQVTLSCSPISGHRSVSWYQQTPGQGLQFLFEYFSETQRNKGNFPGRFSGRQFSNSRSEMNVSTLELGDSALYLCASSLGQGAYGYTFGSGTRLTVV.

The table lists this clonotype with a count of one. The chain links TRBV6-2 or TRBV6-3 to TRBJ2-2; D uncertain. The CDR3 totals 14 residues. In germline, CDR1 is MNHEY, CDR2 SVGEGT. V lost 5 bases to trimming and J lost 0 bases, with 7 bases between them. The CDR3 nucleotides are TGTGCCAGCAGTCAAAACGCGAACACCGGGGAGCTGTTTTTT. Translation gives CASSQNANTGELFF.

The chain recombines TRBV15 with TRBJ2-2; TRBD1 is a possible D gene (5 bases). CDR1 and CDR2 (germline): LNHNV, YYDKDF (reference sequence). The ends were cut back, 3 bases at V and 16 bases at J, with 15 bases in the middle. The CDR3 contains 12 residues. CDR3 sequence (DNA): TGTGCCACCAGCAGGGACCGACAGTTCGGGTTTTTT. Its protein is CATSRDRQFGFF.

This rearrangement joins TRBV11-2 to TRBJ2-5; D unresolved. Trimming took off 5 bases at V and 5 bases at J, with 12 bases between the two ends. The CDR3 extends over 13 amino acids. CDR1 and CDR2 (germline): SGHAT, FQNNGV. In DNA, the CDR3 is TGTGCCAGCAGCCTCAGTCTCGGGGAGACCCAGTACTTC. This sequence encodes CASSLSLGETQYF.

In DNA, the CDR3 is TGCAGTGCTGTTACAGGGGAGTCTAACTATGGCTACACCTTC. Amino acid sequence: CSAVTGESNYGYTF. The chain carries TRBV20-1 and TRBJ1-2; TRBD1 matches at 7 bases. V lost 5 bases, J lost 0 bases, and 6 bases stayed unmatched. Germline V gives CDR1 DFQATT, CDR2 SNEGSKA (reference sequence). The CDR3 consists of 14 residues.

Here the CDR3 reads CASSRGGTGDWGYTF. The DNA of the CDR3 is TGTGCCAGCAGCCGAGGAGGGACGGGGGATTGGGGCTACACCTTC. The chain uses TRBV28 and TRBJ1-2, with D possibly being TRBD1 (5 bases). CDR3 length: 15 amino acids. V lost 6 bases and J lost 8, with 22 bases in between. The V gene's germline CDR1 is MDHEN and CDR2 SYDVKM.

This sequence joins TRBV7-2 and TRBJ2-7; possibly TRBD2 for D (6 bases). Germline CDR1 reads SGHTA; CDR2 reads FQGNSA. Trimming cost V 6 bases and J 5 bases, with 17 bases left between them. This CDR3 contains 14 residues. The CDR3 reads CASREGPRVNEQYV. DNA for the CDR3: TGTGCCAGCAGGGAGGGACCTAGGGTCAACGAGCAGTACGTC.

V usage is TRBV24-1 and J usage is TRBJ2-2; D not resolved. Germline V gives CDR1 KGHDR, CDR2 SFDVKD. This CDR3 has 12 amino acids. V shed 7 bases and J shed 7 bases, with 9 bases lying between them. CDR3 sequence: CATSGLGGELFF. The CDR3 DNA reads TGTGCCACCAGCGGGTTAGGCGGGGAGCTGTTTTTT.

This chain uses TRBV4-2 with TRBJ2-5; D may be TRBD2 (6 bases). Germline V gives CDR1 LGHNA, CDR2 YNFKEQ. V was shortened by 4 bases and J by 5 bases, with 17 bases between the two germline ends. The CDR3 length is 15 residues. In nucleotides, the CDR3 is TGTGCCAGCAGCCTCGGAGCGGGCCCCGGGGAGACCCAGTACTTC. Translating gives CASSLGAGPGETQYF.

The chain uses TRBV7-2 and TRBJ2-7; D is unresolved. Deletions cut 5 bases from V and 3 bases from J, with 14 bases between. The CDR3 sequence is 14 residues long. Germline V gene sequence: CDR1 SGHTA, CDR2 FQGNSA. The CDR3 bases are TGTGCCAGCAGCCTCCAACTTGGTGGCTACGAGCAGTACGTC. Protein: CASSLQLGGYEQYV.

This chain uses TRBV5-1 with TRBJ2-1; possible D gene TRBD1, 5 bases. The germline V gene has CDR1 SGHRS and CDR2 YFSETQ. The CDR3 is made up of 14 amino acids. V lost 0 bases and J lost 2, with 6 bases in between. The CDR3 sequence: CASSLEQAYNEQFF. The CDR3 region has the DNA TGCGCCAGCAGCTTGGAACAGGCCTACAATGAGCAGTTCTTC.

This clonotype appeared a few times. The genes are TRBV30 and TRBJ1-5, with D perhaps matching TRBD1 (5 bases). The CDR3 has 14 residues. V was trimmed by 4 bases and J by 2 bases, leaving 12 bases between them. Germline CDR1 GTSNPN, CDR2 SVGIG (reference sequence). This CDR3 reads CAWNRDGGNQPQHF. CDR3 nucleotide sequence: TGTGCCTGGAACCGGGACGGGGGCAATCAGCCCCAGCATTTT.

The CDR3 protein is CSVESGARGEQFF. The DNA for the CDR3 is TGCAGCGTTGAATCCGGGGCGCGAGGTGAGCAGTTCTTC. This sequence joins TRBV29-1 and TRBJ2-1; D is possibly TRBD1 or TRBD2 (5 bases each). The germline V gene encodes CDR1 SQVTM and CDR2 ANQGSEA. V was shortened by 2 bases and J by 9 bases, with 14 bases between the two germline ends. The CDR3 sequence is 13 residues long.

V usage is TRBV5-1 and J usage is TRBJ2-7; D may be TRBD2 (5 bases). From germline, CDR1 is SGHRS and CDR2 YFSETQ. Trimming stripped 2 bases from V and 0 bases from J, with 12 bases between. This CDR3 comprises 15 residues. The CDR3 protein is CASSFMAGPSYEQYF. The CDR3 bases are TGCGCCAGCAGCTTCATGGCGGGCCCCTCCTACGAGCAGTACTTC.